This T cell receptor (beta chain) was recovered during a study of T cell repertoires in cytomegalovirus infection. The overall study: Used in the study were CMV epitopes, some recently identified and HLA-C-restricted, others well-studied and HLA-B-restricted. Whole-study findings and limits: CMV-specific TCR beta clonotypes restricted by HLA-C dominated the ex vivo response.

A single record per CDR3 protein comes from TCRdb applying MiXCR to the reads. The table shows about a million distinct CDR3 sequences, with approximately 30% occurring only once. Worth noting for this clonotype: The antigen is unknown. A much larger clone differs from this one at a single base, so this may be a read error. Without the conserved terminal phenylalanine or tryptophan, this CDR3 likely stems from a read error.

Sample: cultured CD8+ T cells from PBMCs, taken from culture after CMV antigen stimulation. The TCR sequence derives from a human donor in good health (CMV status not recorded). Some clones in this sample may be carry-over from other donors' samples.

CDR3 amino acids: CASSSGLASTDTQYY. As DNA, the CDR3 is TGTGCCAGCAGCTCCGGACTAGCGAGCACAGATACGCAGTATTAT. This rearrangement joins TRBV7-3 to TRBJ2-3, with 9 positions matching TRBD2. The V segment lost 4 bases and the J segment 0 bases; nucleotides outside the gene matches: 2. Germline CDR1 reads SGHTA; CDR2 reads FQGTGA. The CDR3 consists of 15 residues.